The 6 T cell receptor beta chains presented below share a single source sample, sequenced in a study of cytomegalovirus exposure and HLA in healthy donors. Assay: immunoSEQ multiplex PCR; the TCRdb copy retains only in-frame clones and omits some. The repertoire holds under 300,000 clones, with around 90% as singletons. The sequenced sample consisted of PBMCs. The receptors come from a young woman in good health and CMV-seronegative.

The rearrangement uses TRBV6-6 and TRBJ1-1; D gene unclear. V was shortened by 7 bases and J by 5 bases, with 8 bases between the two germline ends. The CDR3 runs 11 residues. CDR1 is MNHNY, CDR2 SVGAGI, per germline (reference sequence). The CDR3: CASTYRTEAFF. The CDR3 DNA reads as TGTGCCAGCACCTACCGGACTGAAGCTTTCTTT.

The V and J genes are TRBV28 and TRBJ1-2, with TRBD1 as a possible D gene (6 bases). The CDR3 runs to 15 residues. The germline CDR1 and CDR2 sequences are MDHEN and SYDVKM. V lost 8 bases and J 8 bases, leaving 24 bases between the germline ends. The CDR3 loop reads CASGQLQGFSIGYTF. The CDR3 coding sequence is TGTGCCAGCGGACAACTCCAGGGGTTTTCGATAGGCTACACCTTC.

V gene TRBV28 combines with J gene TRBJ2-7; TRBD2 agrees at 15 bases. Germline CDR1 MDHEN, CDR2 SYDVKM. With 4 bases clipped from V and 4 bases from J, the junction kept 5 bases outside the gene matches. The CDR3 runs to 16 residues. CDR3 bases: TGTGCCAGCAGTTCCTGGACTAGCGGGGGGGCATACGAGCAGTACGTC. It translates to CASSSWTSGGAYEQYV.

Turning to this clone: Within the sample, other DNA sequences also encode this same CDR3. The J gene is TRBJ2-5, the V gene TRBV5-1; D may be TRBD2 (5 bases). The germline CDR1 and CDR2 sequences are SGHRS and YFSETQ. Trimming shortened V by 1 base and J by 5 bases, and 6 bases separated the two germline ends. There are 12 residues in the CDR3. CDR3 bases: TGCGCCAGCAGCTTGACGGGGGAGACCCAGTACTTC. This gives the protein CASSLTGETQYF.

The chain carries TRBV18 and TRBJ2-7; weak D call: TRBD1 (5 bases). The CDR3 totals 14 residues. V shed 3 bases and J shed 5 bases, with 14 bases lying between them. Germline assignment: CDR1 KGHSH and CDR2 LQKENI. DNA for the CDR3: TGTGCCAGCTCACCGGGGCAGGTGAGGAACGAGCAGTACTTC. As protein: CASSPGQVRNEQYF.

This chain joins TRBV5-5 and TRBJ1-1; 9 bases agree with TRBD1. The CDR3 extends over 16 amino acids. Germline CDR1 SGHKS, CDR2 YYEKEE (reference sequence). J was trimmed by 3 bases and V by 0 bases; bases with no gene match: 6. The CDR3 region has the DNA TGTGCCAGCAGCTTGGACAGGGGGCGATTGGACACTGAAGCTTTCTTT. Its translation: CASSLDRGRLDTEAFF.